The T cell receptor beta chain described here comes from a study of blood T cell repertoires in COVID-19. The protocol was immunoSEQ multiplex PCR, while the TCRdb copy is restricted to in-frame clones and leaves out a portion. Of 150,000 to 250,000 clones listed, 94% are singletons. The material sequenced was peripheral blood. The clonotype comes from a man aged 25-40 years with COVID-19, enrolled during active disease.

CDR3 region: CASSPGTGGGQPQHF. In nucleotides, the CDR3 is TGTGCCAGCAGCCCGGGGACAGGGGGTGGTCAGCCCCAGCATTTT. V is TRBV7-2 and J is TRBJ1-5, with 11 bases lining up with TRBD1. The CDR3 is 15 amino acids. Germline V gene data show CDR1 as SGHTA and CDR2 as FQGNSA. V trimming: 5 bases; J trimming: 6 bases; junction bases outside the gene matches: 6.